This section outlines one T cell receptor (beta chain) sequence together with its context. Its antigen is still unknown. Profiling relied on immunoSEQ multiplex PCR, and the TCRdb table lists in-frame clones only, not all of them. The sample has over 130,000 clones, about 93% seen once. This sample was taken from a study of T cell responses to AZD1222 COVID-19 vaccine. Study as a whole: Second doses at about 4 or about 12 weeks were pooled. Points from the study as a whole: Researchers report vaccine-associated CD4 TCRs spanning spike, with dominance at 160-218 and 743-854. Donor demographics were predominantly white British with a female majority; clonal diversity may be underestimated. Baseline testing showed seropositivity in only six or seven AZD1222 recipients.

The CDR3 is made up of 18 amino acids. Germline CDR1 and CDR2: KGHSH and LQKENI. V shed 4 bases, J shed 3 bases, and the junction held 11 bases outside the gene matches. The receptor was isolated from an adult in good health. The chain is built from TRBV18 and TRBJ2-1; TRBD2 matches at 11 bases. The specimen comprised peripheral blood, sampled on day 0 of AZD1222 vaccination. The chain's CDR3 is CASSLSFSGRDDYNEQFF. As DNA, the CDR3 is TGTGCCAGCTCACTTTCCTTTAGCGGGAGGGATGACTACAATGAGCAGTTCTTC.